The present T cell receptor (beta chain) was sequenced within a study of T cell responses to AZD1222 COVID-19 vaccine. Study-level findings and limits: White British people made up most donors, females outnumbered males, and clonal diversity was possibly underestimated. Without day 14 samples, only post-peak T cell repertoires were studied. Two doses of AZD1222 preceded a rise in Spike-specific TCR breadth and depth. In the spike-specific TCR repertoire, nearly half reportedly target unmutated variant regions.

TCRdb's table, derived via immunoSEQ multiplex PCR, lists solely in-frame clones and lacks some. Of under 150,000 clones listed, 85% to 95% were seen once; the top ten hold 2.5% to 3%. With respect to this clone: Its antigen is not identified.

Germline assignment: CDR1 MNHEY and CDR2 SVGAGI. Losses at the gene ends were 8 bases for V and 5 bases for J; bases not matched to a gene: 5. CDR3 length equals 13 residues. This rearrangement joins TRBV6-5 to TRBJ1-1; TRBD1 agrees at 10 bases. The input for sequencing was peripheral blood, taken on day 0 of MenACWY control vaccination. This receptor was taken from an adult in good health. In nucleotides, the CDR3 is TGTGCCAGCGGGGACAGGGGTTGGACTGAAGCTTTCTTT. This encodes CASGDRGWTEAFF.